This TCR beta chain was recorded in a study of T cell responses to AZD1222 COVID-19 vaccine. This CDR3 has 17 amino acids. Between the trimmed V and J ends, which lost 1 base and 0 bases, there was a span of 12 bases. Germline assignment: CDR1 LNHDA and CDR2 SQIVND (reference sequence). A few counts support this clone. The antigen is unknown. Notes on the study in general: Females outnumbered males among donors, who were mostly white British; clonal diversity was possibly underestimated. In all cases, repertoires were sampled only after the peak T cell response.

Sequencing used immunoSEQ multiplex PCR; TCRdb keeps in-frame clones, though not all of them. The data contain 130,000 to 150,000 clones, around nine tenths of them singletons. This specimen consisted of peripheral blood, obtained 28 days after the second AZD1222 dose. The J gene is TRBJ2-2, the V gene TRBV19; no clear D gene. This receptor was taken from an adult who received the AZD1222 COVID-19 vaccine. The CDR3 loop is CASSIGVGPANTGELFF. CDR3 in DNA: TGTGCCAGTAGTATAGGTGTTGGCCCTGCGAACACCGGGGAGCTGTTTTTT.